This entry features one TCR beta chain sequence. The V end was cut by 4 bases, the J end by 0 bases, with 13 bases between. Germline CDR1 and CDR2: SGHRS and YFSETQ. The CDR3 is 15 amino acids. TCRdb's table, derived via immunoSEQ multiplex PCR, lists solely in-frame clones and lacks some. Of just under 55,000 clones in the sample, less than 95% were seen once. This entry comes from a study of graft-versus-host responses after intestinal transplantation. The starting material was PBMCs, obtained nearly 670 days after intestinal transplant. The chain has TRBV5-1 and TRBJ1-1; D is unclear. The sequence derives from a human patient who received an intestinal transplant, so some T cells may come from the graft donor. CDR3 sequence (DNA): TGCGCCAGCAGCAGGCGTGGCGGTTTGAACACTGAAGCTTTCTTT. It yields the protein CASSRRGGLNTEAFF.